This entry lists 17 T cell receptor beta chains sequenced from one sample in a study of cytomegalovirus exposure and HLA in healthy donors. The PCR made use of 60 Vbeta and 13 Jbeta primers. Libraries were prepared by immunoSEQ multiplex PCR; TCRdb keeps only in-frame clonotypes and omits some of them. Of over 110,000 clones in the sample, 80% were seen once. The sample taken for sequencing was PBMCs. Every receptor here comes from a male donor in good health and CMV-seropositive.

This clone was picked up one time. The chain recombines TRBV6-1 with TRBJ1-2, with 8 nucleotides matching TRBD1. Germline V CDR1 and CDR2: MNHNS, SASEGT. The CDR3 spans 13 residues. V dropped 5 bases and J dropped 10; count of bases not matched to a gene: 9. CDR3 in amino acids: CASSPGTGFFYTF. The CDR3 bases are TGTGCCAGCAGTCCTGGGACAGGCTTTTTCTACACCTTC.

The chain is built from TRBV9 and TRBJ2-7; TRBD1 agrees at 9 bases. Germline assignment: CDR1 SGDLS and CDR2 YYNGEE. V was pared by 3 bases and J by 3 bases, with 7 bases of the junction left unmatched. The CDR3 spans 15 residues. The CDR3 sequence: CASSAGTGTGYEQYF. The CDR3 region has the DNA TGTGCCAGCAGCGCCGGGACAGGGACCGGCTACGAGCAGTACTTC. The full variable domain, its missing parts supplied by reference TRBV9 and TRBJ2-7, is DSGVTQTPKHLITATGQRVTLRCSPRSGDLSVYWYQQSLDQGLQFLIQYYNGEERAKGNILERFSAQQFPDLHSELNLSSLELGDSALYFCASSAGTGTGYEQYFGPGTRLTVT.

This clone came up once. The genes are TRBV9 and TRBJ2-5, with TRBD1 identical over 10 bases. V trimming: 4 bases; J trimming: 5 bases; junction bases outside the gene matches: 11. CDR1 and CDR2 from the germline V gene are SGDLS and YYNGEE. The CDR3 has 16 residues. This chain's CDR3 is CASSTGQGVVWETQYF. CDR3 bases: TGTGCCAGCAGCACCGGACAGGGGGTGGTTTGGGAGACCCAGTACTTC.

Details on this clone: This may be a read error: a much more frequent sequence differs by one nucleotide. The chain joins TRBV6-5 to TRBJ1-1; 7 bases line up with TRBD1. V gave up 2 bases and J gave up 5 bases; unmatched junction bases: 8. The CDR3 is 15 amino acids. CDR1 and CDR2 from the germline V gene are MNHEY and SVGAGI. Here the CDR3 DNA reads TGTGCCAGCAGTTACAAACAGGGGTCCTTTACTGAAGCTTTCTTT. Translation gives CASSYKQGSFTEAFF.

V usage is TRBV5-1 and J usage is TRBJ2-7; no reliable D call. Per germline, CDR1 SGHRS and CDR2 YFSETQ. The CDR3 loop spans 11 amino acids. V lost 5 bases and J 4 bases, leaving 7 bases between the germline ends. CDR3 protein: CASRGEYEQYF. CDR3 DNA sequence: TGCGCCAGCAGGGGCGAGTACGAGCAGTACTTC.

The CDR3 here is CASRETGKLNEQYF. CDR3 DNA: TGTGCCAGCAGGGAAACAGGGAAACTCAACGAGCAGTACTTC. This chain joins TRBV2 and TRBJ2-7; D possibly corresponds to TRBD1 (6 bases). Germline V gene data show CDR1 as SNHLY and CDR2 as FYNNEI. Trimming left V 6 bases short and J 5 bases short, with 17 bases between. The CDR3 length is 14 residues.

CDR3 in DNA: TGTGCTTCCCCTCAAACCAAGGCAGGCAGCGGGGAGCTGTTTTTT. Amino acid sequence: CASPQTKAGSGELFF. V is TRBV7-7 and J is TRBJ2-2; D not certain. Germline V gene sequence: CDR1 SSHAT, CDR2 FNYEAQ (reference sequence). The CDR3 loop spans 15 amino acids.

The J gene is TRBJ1-2, the V gene TRBV6-1; 8 bases fit TRBD1. V lost 1 base and J lost 3; bases outside the gene matches: 4. The CDR3 runs to 15 residues. The germline CDR1 and CDR2 sequences are MNHNS and SASEGT. CDR3 residues: CASSEGGQAYYGYTF. The DNA for the CDR3 is TGTGCCAGCAGTGAAGGGGGACAGGCATACTATGGCTACACCTTC.

The gene calls are TRBV27 and TRBJ1-6, with a tentative D call TRBD1 (6 bases). CDR3 size: 18 residues. The germline V gene encodes CDR1 MNHEY and CDR2 SMNVEV (reference sequence). Trimming shortened V by 3 bases and J by 6 bases, and 21 bases separated the two germline ends. The CDR3 protein is CASSLRSQGAVSNSPLHF. CDR3 in DNA: TGTGCCAGCAGTTTGAGGTCACAGGGAGCGGTTTCTAATTCACCCCTCCACTTT.

This clone has only a few counts. The chain joins TRBV9 to TRBJ2-3; 10 bases are a match to TRBD2. The V and J ends lost 3 bases and 0 bases, in that order; junction bases with no gene match: 1. The CDR3 totals 15 residues. From germline, CDR1 is SGDLS and CDR2 YYNGEE. The CDR3 region is CASSATSGSTDTQYF. CDR3 in DNA: TGTGCCAGCAGCGCGACTAGCGGGAGCACAGATACGCAGTATTTT. Looking up the rest from reference TRBV9 and TRBJ2-3 gives the full variable domain: DSGVTQTPKHLITATGQRVTLRCSPRSGDLSVYWYQQSLDQGLQFLIQYYNGEERAKGNILERFSAQQFPDLHSELNLSSLELGDSALYFCASSATSGSTDTQYFGPGTRLTVL.

The CDR3 loop reads CASSPQEDYEQYF. Here the CDR3 DNA reads TGTGCCAGCTCACCGCAAGAGGACTACGAGCAGTACTTC. The chain joins TRBV18 to TRBJ2-7, with unresolved D. The CDR3 runs 13 residues. V lost 3 bases, J lost 3 bases, and 9 bases lay in between. Germline values: CDR1 KGHSH, CDR2 LQKENI.

The sample holds one count of this clone. A junction boundary mismatches the germline segment, possibly from a read error. This chain connects TRBV6-4 to TRBJ2-3; 8 positions match TRBD2. Germline-derived CDR1 and CDR2 are MRHNA and SNTAGT. This CDR3 has 15 residues. Here the CDR3 reads CAGRSRGASTDTQYF. The CDR3 DNA follows: TGTGCCGGCAGGTCGCGGGGGGCCAGCACAGATACGCAGTATTTT.

This clone came up a few times. V and J are TRBV7-9 and TRBJ1-1, with no clear D. Germline assignment: CDR1 SEHNR and CDR2 FQNEAQ (reference sequence). This CDR3 is built from 15 residues. The V end lost 1 base, the J end lost 4 bases, and 13 bases lay between the germline ends. The CDR3 spells CASSLGTGSGTEAFF. DNA for the CDR3: TGTGCCAGCAGCTTAGGTACGGGGTCGGGCACTGAAGCTTTCTTT.

The chain employs TRBV7-8 and TRBJ2-2; 7 bases are a match to TRBD1. The CDR3 runs to 17 residues. Germline V gives CDR1 SGHVS, CDR2 FQNEAQ. After removal of 5 bases from V and 0 bases from J, the junction contained 9 bases not matched to a gene. CDR3 bases: TGTGCCAGCAGCCAAAACGCAGACAGGGCGAACACCGGGGAGCTGTTTTTT. Protein product: CASSQNADRANTGELFF.

The chain recombines TRBV5-1 with TRBJ1-1; D is undetermined. The CDR3 is made up of 13 amino acids. V lost 5 bases and J lost 5, with 13 bases in between. Germline CDR1 and CDR2: SGHRS and YFSETQ. The CDR3 loop is CASRDLRRTEAFF. The DNA for the CDR3 is TGCGCCAGCAGGGACCTTAGGAGGACTGAAGCTTTCTTT.

V and J are TRBV6-5 and TRBJ2-3; tentative D call: TRBD2 (6 bases). The CDR3 is made up of 16 amino acids. CDR1 is MNHEY, CDR2 SVGAGI, per germline. V lost 0 bases and J 1 base, leaving 11 bases between the germline ends. The chain's CDR3 is CASSYSVGGGTDTQYF. In DNA, the CDR3 is TGTGCCAGCAGTTACTCAGTCGGGGGAGGCACAGATACGCAGTATTTT.

The chain combines TRBV7-9 with TRBJ2-3; the match to TRBD2 covers 11 bases. There are 15 residues in the CDR3. The V gene end was trimmed by 6 bases and the J gene end by 0 bases; junction bases not matched to a gene: 2. In germline, CDR1 is SEHNR, CDR2 FQNEAQ (reference sequence). The CDR3, as DNA: TGTGCCAGCAGTCGACTAGCGGGGAGCACAGATACGCAGTATTTT. It codes for CASSRLAGSTDTQYF.